Detailed here is one TCR beta chain. These data belong to a study of T cells in Graves' hyperthyroidism and ophthalmopathy. With V trimmed by 4 bases and J by 3 bases, 5 bases remained unmatched. The germline CDR1 and CDR2 sequences are LGHNA and YNFKEQ. The CDR3 loop spans 15 amino acids. It was RNA transcripts that yielded the amplified TCR beta CDR3 regions. A first-round RT-PCR of the TCR CDR3 used the HTBI primer set. Via MiXCR, TCRdb re-called the multiplex PCR reads, giving one row per CDR3 protein. Among about 350,000 distinct CDR3 sequences listed, about a sixth were seen once. The rearrangement joins TRBV4-2 to TRBJ2-2; 7 bases are shared with TRBD2. This sequence originates from a woman aged 40 to 49 with Graves' ophthalmopathy. Material: blood. CDR3 bases: TGTGCCAGCAGCCGCGGTACTAGCGACACCGGGGAGCTGTTTTTT. This codes for CASSRGTSDTGELFF.